These 20 T cell receptor beta chains originate from one sample sequenced in a study of beta chain features in type 1 diabetes. Findings and caveats of the study: Shorter TCRB CDR3s, moderately but significantly so, marked every one of the four CD4+ subsets in Type 1 diabetes patients.

Of the isolated RNA, all was reverse transcribed, and so the sequenced material was expressed TCRB transcripts. Profiled with immunoSEQ multiplex PCR; TCRdb holds only in-frame clones, not every one. The data hold more than 300,000 clones, with around 9.6% observed a single time. No antigen is known for these receptors. Material: central memory CD4+ T cells from blood. The receptors derive from a man aged 25 to 40 with type 1 diabetes.

Notes on this clone: The germline gene is not matched at one end of the junction; a read error may be the cause. This chain connects TRBV27 to TRBJ1-3; D is unresolved. Germline CDR1 reads MNHEY; CDR2 reads SMNVEV (reference sequence). This CDR3 region has 13 residues. This chain's CDR3 is CASSSFIGDTIYF. DNA of the CDR3: TGTGCCAGCAGCTCTTTTATTGGAGACACCATATATTTT.

This clone has just a few counts. The chain combines TRBV29-1 with TRBJ2-5; D uncertain. The CDR3 sequence is 14 residues long. CDR1 and CDR2 (germline): SQVTM, ANQGSEA. The V and J ends lost 2 bases and 7 bases respectively, with 17 bases between them. As DNA, the CDR3 is TGCAGCGTTGAAAATATACGGAACATCGGGACCCAGTACTTC. This translates into CSVENIRNIGTQYF.

This clone appeared a few times. The chain employs TRBV7-2 and TRBJ2-7; no clear D gene. Per germline, CDR1 SGHTA and CDR2 FQGNSA. The germline V and J ends were trimmed by 4 bases and 7 bases, with 8 bases remaining between them. This CDR3 is 11 amino acids long. CDR3 residues: CASSSEWEQYF. Written as DNA, the CDR3 is TGTGCCAGCAGCTCAGAGTGGGAGCAGTACTTC.

The chain is built from TRBV30 and TRBJ2-3, with 9 bases that match TRBD1. The J segment lost 6 bases and the V segment lost 3 bases, leaving 7 bases of the junction unmatched. Germline CDR1 is GTSNPN and CDR2 is SVGIG (reference sequence). The CDR3 is made up of 14 amino acids. The DNA for the CDR3 is TGTGCCTGGAGCACAGGGGGCGTTGGGGATACGCAGTATTTT. This translates into CAWSTGGVGDTQYF.

This chain uses TRBV27 with TRBJ1-5; TRBD1 matches 9 bases. CDR1 and CDR2 from the germline V gene are MNHEY and SMNVEV (reference sequence). Germline trimming cut 6 bases from V and 5 bases from J; bases unmatched to any gene: 5. The CDR3 runs 14 residues. Here the CDR3 DNA reads TGTGCCAGCAGCGGTGACAGGGGGGATCAGCCCCAGCATTTT. Its protein product is CASSGDRGDQPQHF.

This chain uses TRBV29-1 with TRBJ2-7, with TRBD2 as a possible D gene (5 bases). This CDR3 spans 13 amino acids. Germline values: CDR1 SQVTM, CDR2 ANQGSEA. V dropped 7 bases and J dropped 6 bases, with 19 bases sitting between them. CDR3: CSAGSLPKFEQYF. The CDR3 nucleotides read TGCAGCGCTGGGAGCCTCCCGAAGTTCGAGCAGTACTTC.

This clone was seen more than once but under ten times. CDR3 in amino acids: CASSQVPVQNTGELFF. DNA for the CDR3: TGTGCCAGCAGCCAAGTACCAGTACAGAACACCGGGGAGCTGTTTTTT. The V and J genes are TRBV4-2 and TRBJ2-2; D unresolved. The germline CDR1 and CDR2 sequences are LGHNA and YNFKEQ. V was trimmed by 1 base and J by 1 base, leaving 10 bases between them. The length of the CDR3 is 16 residues.

V is TRBV7-9 and J is TRBJ1-3, with 8 bases aligning to TRBD1. This CDR3 is built from 15 residues. Germline CDR1 reads SEHNR; CDR2 reads FQNEAQ (reference sequence). J gave up 2 bases and V 5 bases, and 5 bases lay outside the gene matches. CDR3 DNA: TGTGCCAGCAGCCCCCCAGGGGGCGCTGGAAACACCATATATTTT. It is translated as CASSPPGGAGNTIYF.

This clone appeared a few times. The V and J genes are TRBV18 and TRBJ2-4; 9 bases line up with TRBD1. The CDR3 has 17 amino acids. The J segment lost 8 bases and the V segment lost 3 bases, leaving 14 bases of the junction unmatched. Germline lookup yields CDR1 KGHSH and CDR2 LQKENI. CDR3 in amino acids: CASSPERMGQGWYIQYF. The CDR3 nucleotides read TGTGCCAGCTCACCCGAGAGGATGGGACAGGGATGGTACATTCAGTACTTC.

This clone was seen ten or more times. The CDR3 DNA follows: TGTGCCAGCGGACTAGGTTACAATGAGCAGTTCTTC. Translating it yields CASGLGYNEQFF. This chain joins TRBV2 and TRBJ2-1; TRBD2 matches at 7 bases. The CDR3 length is 12 residues. Per the germline V gene, CDR1 is SNHLY and CDR2 is FYNNEI. J gave up 4 bases and V 8 bases, and 2 bases lay outside the gene matches.

The chain uses TRBV9 and TRBJ1-2, with a weak D call TRBD1 (5 bases). The germline V gene encodes CDR1 SGDLS and CDR2 YYNGEE. The V gene lost 4 bases and the J gene lost 8 bases, with 9 bases spanning the gap. CDR3 length: 11 amino acids. CDR3 DNA sequence: TGTGCCAGCAGCCAGGAGGGGGGCTACACCTTC. Translation gives CASSQEGGYTF.

This CDR3 is CASSQVMAGGIYGYTF. The CDR3 coding sequence is TGCGCCAGCAGCCAAGTAATGGCAGGGGGAATCTATGGCTACACCTTC. The chain is built from TRBV4-1 and TRBJ1-2; 7 bases agree with TRBD1. This CDR3 spans 16 amino acids. V was pared by 1 base and J by 4 bases, with 9 bases of the junction left unmatched. Germline assignment: CDR1 MGHRA and CDR2 YSYEKL.

This chain joins TRBV7-8 and TRBJ2-1; D might be TRBD2 (6 bases). Deletions cut 4 bases from V and 0 bases from J, with 10 bases between. Germline V gene lookup returns CDR1 SGHVS and CDR2 FQNEAQ. This CDR3 is built from 15 residues. CDR3 sequence reads: CASSSRLDSYNEQFF. CDR3 bases: TGTGCCAGCAGCTCCCGACTAGACTCCTACAATGAGCAGTTCTTC.

Note on this clone: A read error may explain this, as a much larger clone is one base away. V is TRBV11-3 and J is TRBJ1-2, with unresolved D. Per germline, CDR1 SGHNT and CDR2 YENEEA. The CDR3 is made up of 16 amino acids. V was pared by 3 bases and J by 2 bases, with 16 bases between. CDR3 protein: CASSLAPAGSNYGYTF. The CDR3 region has the DNA TGTGCCAGCAGCTTGGCCCCGGCGGGAAGCAACTATGGCTACACCTTC.

This clone was seen ten or more times. This rearrangement joins TRBV14 to TRBJ2-7; the D gene is possibly TRBD1 (5 bases). Germline values: CDR1 SGHDN, CDR2 FVKESK. V lost 4 bases, J lost 3 bases, and 10 bases lay in between. The CDR3 spans 13 residues. CDR3 sequence (DNA): TGTGCCAGCAGCCTCTACGACAGCTACGAGCAGTACTTC. Amino acids: CASSLYDSYEQYF.

This clone occurred many times. V is TRBV10-3 and J is TRBJ1-2; 8 positions agree with TRBD1. The CDR3 contains 13 residues. CDR1 is ENHRY, CDR2 SYGVKD, per germline. V lost 6 bases, J lost 7 bases, and 7 bases stayed unmatched. The CDR3 DNA reads as TGTGCCATCAGGGAGGACAGGGAGAGTGGCTACACCTTC. Residues: CAIREDRESGYTF.

This chain connects TRBV4-1 to TRBJ2-7, with a weak D call TRBD1 (6 bases). Per germline, CDR1 MGHRA and CDR2 YSYEKL. The length of the CDR3 is 14 residues. V was cut by 3 bases and J by 6 bases, with 15 bases left in between. CDR3 loop: CASSHAGVGAEQYF. In DNA form, the CDR3 reads TGCGCCAGCAGCCACGCAGGGGTAGGTGCCGAGCAGTACTTC.

The chain carries TRBV5-1 and TRBJ1-2; the match to TRBD1 covers 9 bases. Trimming cost V 4 bases and J 3 bases; bases outside gene matches: 4. CDR1 SGHRS and CDR2 YFSETQ come from the germline V gene. CDR3 length: 14 amino acids. Written as DNA, the CDR3 is TGCGCCAGCAGCGGGGGACAGGGTGACTATGGCTACACCTTC. This sequence encodes CASSGGQGDYGYTF.

This clone showed up just a few times. The chain recombines TRBV19 with TRBJ2-2; unclear D gene. In germline, CDR1 is LNHDA, CDR2 SQIVND (reference sequence). V was trimmed by 8 bases and J by 2 bases, leaving 15 bases between them. The CDR3 contains 15 residues. DNA of the CDR3: TGTGCCAGTGCCCTTCCTGGGGAAAACACCGGGGAGCTGTTTTTT. As protein: CASALPGENTGELFF.

In its sample, this clone was seen many times. The chain recombines TRBV7-2 with TRBJ2-3; D is unresolved. V dropped 5 bases and J dropped 2 bases, with 17 bases sitting between them. The CDR3 is made up of 16 amino acids. Germline loops: CDR1 SGHTA, CDR2 FQGNSA. The CDR3 is CASSLKTSTFTDTQYF. DNA of the CDR3: TGTGCCAGCAGCCTCAAGACCTCCACCTTCACAGATACGCAGTATTTT. Using reference TRBV7-2 and TRBJ2-3 for the parts outside the CDR3, the full variable domain is GAGVSQSPSNKVTEKGKDVELRCDPISGHTALYWYRQSLGQGLEFLIYFQGNSAPDKSGLPSDRFSAERTGGSVSTLTIQRTQQEDSAVYLCASSLKTSTFTDTQYFGPGTRLTVL.